Listed below are T cell receptor beta chains from one sample, sequenced in a study of cytomegalovirus exposure and HLA in healthy donors. TCRdb keeps only in-frame clones here, not all; method: immunoSEQ multiplex PCR. The data show fewer than 250,000 clones, around three quarters seen once. The sequenced material came from PBMCs. Every receptor here comes from a woman in her late teens or twenties in good health and CMV-seronegative. Each CDR3 is given with its conserved first and last residue. D genes are given only for firm matches.

CASRGGRYLFSNQPQHF,TRBD1,TRBV27
CASSADRLRNQPQHF,NA,TRBV6-1
CASGLAGFDEQYF,TRBD2,TRBV28
CASSLRDREIYGYTF,TRBD1,TRBV6-1
CAISWDGEVGETQYF,NA,TRBV10-3
CASSALPGGSGSPLHF,NA,TRBV6-1
CAWSSSGTNYEQYF,TRBD2,TRBV30
CASSQGTDYGYTF,NA,TRBV5-1
CASSLLGLAGRHYEQYF,TRBD2,TRBV18
CASSQAGDRDYEQYF,TRBD1,TRBV4-2
CASSRGTGYEQYF,TRBD1,TRBV27
CASSIAQPAGYTF,NA,TRBV19
CASRDSNTEAFF,NA,TRBV5-1
CASSLIAGKEQYF,TRBD2,TRBV19
CASSLLGADTDTQYF,NA,TRBV7-2
CASSEPQPGQGGTEAFF,TRBD1,TRBV2
CSVEGTSGRPRSSYNEQFF,TRBD2,TRBV29-1
CASSLLGLGGSYEQYF,NA,TRBV5-5
CAISSNRGRTDTQYF,TRBD1,TRBV10-3
CASSLSPQNYGYTF,NA,TRBV28
CASSYSGAGFGGKLFF,NA,TRBV6-5
CASSLYRENTEAFF,NA,TRBV4-1
CASRLDLGGLQETQYF,NA,TRBV5-4
CASSLGRSNYGYTF,NA,TRBV5-1
CASSEGRTSGGTGELFF,TRBD2,TRBV2
CASSLEVGRAINF,NA,TRBV5-6
CASSDRANYGYTF,NA,TRBV25-1
CASSDRDFSYEQYF,NA,TRBV19
CASSLGGDGYTF,NA,TRBV5-1
CASSTGTGASYEQYF,TRBD1,TRBV5-1
CASADGGRTDTQYF,NA,TRBV9
CASSLVRGQGEKLFF,TRBD1,TRBV7-2
CASTQGYTGELFF,NA,TRBV28
CASRPPGQGTEQFF,TRBD1,TRBV14
CASSFSGLPYDEQFF,NA,TRBV28
CASSPSGGIYNSPLHF,NA,TRBV4-2
CASSPAGGASYEQYF,NA,TRBV11-1
CASSTLALETQYF,NA,TRBV6-6
CASNLRTGNSPLHF,TRBD1,TRBV2
CSVEDLGSRQGMTGELFF,TRBD1,TRBV29-1
CASSKGLAYEQYF,TRBD2,TRBV28
CASSVAGGGGGYEQYF,NA,TRBV9
CASRKPGQGYGYTF,TRBD1,TRBV6-5
CASSIGTSGQETQYF,TRBD2,TRBV7-2
CASSQDSTYEQYF,NA,TRBV4-3
CASSVGLGLVPQYF,NA,TRBV5-6
CASNTGESDTQYF,NA,TRBV5-1
CASSIMGATYEQYF,NA,TRBV19